This TCR beta chain was recovered during a study (dated by TCRdb to 2015 to 2017). Regarding the study in general: The study set out to test whether tumor-infiltrating Tregs in breast cancer get recruited from blood Tregs or are instead converted in situ from other CD4+ T cell subsets. The study at large found these results: Tumor memory CD4+ T cell TCR gene usage clustered with blood and lymph node memory CD4+ cells and lymph node naive CD4+ cells. The greatest overlap of tumor-infiltrating Treg TCR alpha and beta sequences was with tumor naive CD4+ T cells, followed next by blood naive CD4+ T cells. The larger-cohort validation was restricted to a single TCR beta V-J rearrangement rather than whole repertoires.

Amplification of full-length TCR variable regions was done by 5' RACE PCR using constant-region reverse primers, and this step was followed by semi-nested PCR with Nested Universal Primer A. Using the ReliaPrep RNA Cell Miniprep System, total RNA was extracted, and the SMARTer RACE 5'/3' Kit was then used to reverse transcribe the RNA into 5'RACE-ready cDNA. Multiplex adaptors were used to barcode the full-length TCR alpha and beta libraries, which were then sequenced on an Illumina MiSeq. Regarding the original processing steps: For each of nine subset-tissue groups, sequencing data from the five patients were combined, and the groups were compared by unsupervised clustering of TCR gene usage. The Morisita-Horn index was used to calculate repertoire similarity, with shared sequences weighted by how much each contributed to each repertoire. Clones were called with MiXCR by TCRdb after fastp trimmed the public reads at Q25, and only in-frame beta chains were retained. Rows with a matching CDR3 protein are joined into one entry that keeps the most common DNA and genes. These V and J calls are TCRdb output, not the study's own analysis. Present in this sample are tens of thousands of distinct CDR3 sequences, over 15% of which were seen just once. 2.5% to 3% of the sample comes from the top ten.

To purify naive CD4+ T cells, the Miltenyi Naive CD4+ T Cell Isolation kit was used, and CD25 microbeads served to deplete Tregs. Tregs, naive and memory CD4+ T cells from tumor, blood and ipsilateral draining lymph nodes of about five breast cancer patients underwent full-length TCR alpha and beta sequencing. Tumor tissue and lymph nodes obtained from ipsilateral axillary dissection were perfused with PBS, minced and then digested with collagenase I and hyaluronidase. Mononuclear cells from lymph nodes or less than 65 ml of peripheral blood were isolated by Ficoll density gradient centrifugation. A purity exceeding 90% was confirmed by FACS for the sorted cell populations. The CDR3 numbers 14 residues from cysteine through phenylalanine. CDR3 DNA only is kept here, 42 bases in frame from base 1. For CDR1 and CDR2, the germline V gene lists MNHNS and SASEGT. Trimming removed 7 bases from V and 2 bases from J, leaving 13 bases between the germline ends.

This clonotype was counted only a few times. Its antigen is not yet known. One base away there is no much larger clone; base qualities are not given. Here the chain combines TRBV6-1 and TRBJ2-3, and the D gene may be TRBD1, 6 bases matching. The receptor was isolated from a female donor with breast cancer. Sequenced material: naive CD4+ T cells sorted from a lymph node. What this sample's cell subset or site label stands for: naive CD4+ T cells, CD4+CD45RA+CD25-. DNA sequence: TGTGCCAGCAAGGACAGAGGGGCCACAGATACGCAGTATTTT. It translates as CASKDRGATDTQYF.